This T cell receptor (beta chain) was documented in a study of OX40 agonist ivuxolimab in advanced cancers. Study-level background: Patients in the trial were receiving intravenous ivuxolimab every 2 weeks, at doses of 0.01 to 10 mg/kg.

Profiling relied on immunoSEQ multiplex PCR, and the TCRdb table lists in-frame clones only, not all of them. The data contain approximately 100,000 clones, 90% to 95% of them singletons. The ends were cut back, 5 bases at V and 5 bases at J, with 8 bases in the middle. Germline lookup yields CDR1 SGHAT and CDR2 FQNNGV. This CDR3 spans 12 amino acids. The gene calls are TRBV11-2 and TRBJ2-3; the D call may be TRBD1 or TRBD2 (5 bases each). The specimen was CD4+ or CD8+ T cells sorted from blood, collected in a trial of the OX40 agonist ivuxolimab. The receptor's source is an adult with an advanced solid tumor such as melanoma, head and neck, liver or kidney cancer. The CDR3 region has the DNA TGTGCCAGCAGCCGGGACCAAGATACGCAGTATTTT. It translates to CASSRDQDTQYF.